This T cell receptor beta chain was captured by sequencing in a study of T cell responses to AZD1222 COVID-19 vaccine. The assay was immunoSEQ multiplex PCR, and TCRdb's table has in-frame clones only and misses some. The sample has 65,000 to 95,000 clones, over 75% seen once. Whole-study findings and limits: Spike-specific TCR breadth and depth grew following two AZD1222 doses. There were mostly white British donors and more females than males, and clonal diversity was possibly underestimated.

The CDR3 is 14 amino acids. J lost 4 bases, V lost 3 bases, and 4 bases had no gene match. Germline assignment: CDR1 SGHNT and CDR2 YYREEE (reference sequence). Comment on this clone: The antigen is unknown.

The TCR sequence derives from an adult who received the AZD1222 COVID-19 vaccine. V gene TRBV5-4 combines with J gene TRBJ1-2; TRBD1 matches 9 bases. Sample: peripheral blood, taken 28 days after the second AZD1222 dose. In DNA, the CDR3 is TGTGCCAGCAGCTCGGACAGGGGAGGCTATGGCTACACCTTC. It specifies CASSSDRGGYGYTF.